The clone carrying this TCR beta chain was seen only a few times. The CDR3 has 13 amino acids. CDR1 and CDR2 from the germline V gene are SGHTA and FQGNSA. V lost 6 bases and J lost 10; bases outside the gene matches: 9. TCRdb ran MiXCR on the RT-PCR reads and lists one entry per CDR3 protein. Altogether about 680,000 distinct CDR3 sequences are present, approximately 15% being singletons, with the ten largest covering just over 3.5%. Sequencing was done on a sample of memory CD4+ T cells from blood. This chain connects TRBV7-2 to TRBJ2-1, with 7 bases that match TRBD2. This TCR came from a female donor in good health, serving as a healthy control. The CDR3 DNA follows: TGTGCCAGCAGGAGCGGGATCAGACGCGAGCAGTTCTTC. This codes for CASRSGIRREQFF. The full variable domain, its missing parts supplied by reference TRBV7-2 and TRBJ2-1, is GAGVSQSPSNKVTEKGKDVELRCDPISGHTALYWYRQSLGQGLEFLIYFQGNSAPDKSGLPSDRFSAERTGGSVSTLTIQRTQQEDSAVYLCASRSGIRREQFFGPGTRLTVL.